These 18 T cell receptor beta chains originate from one sample sequenced in a study of T cell repertoires in cytomegalovirus infection. TCRdb reprocessed the reads via MiXCR and lists one record per CDR3 protein. There are approximately 220,000 distinct CDR3 sequences in the sample; about 38% occur only once, and approximately 59% lies in the top ten. The antigens these receptors bind are not known. This sample comprised CD8+ T cells from cultured PBMCs, obtained from culture after CMV antigen stimulation. These receptors all come from a human donor in good health (CMV status not recorded). Some clones in this sample may be carry-over from other donors' samples.

The chain uses TRBV12-3 or TRBV12-4 and TRBJ2-2; no clear D gene. The CDR3 is 12 amino acids. CDR3 in amino acids: CANGPHTGELFF. As DNA, the CDR3 is TGTGCGAACGGACCCCATACCGGGGAGCTGTTTTTT.

The chain joins TRBV28 to TRBJ1-2; 8 bases map to TRBD1. This CDR3 is 16 amino acids long. V was clipped by 5 bases and J by 5 bases; unmatched bases: 13. Germline V gene lookup returns CDR1 MDHEN and CDR2 SYDVKM. The CDR3 here is CASSAAGQGERYGYTF. The CDR3 region has the DNA TGTGCCAGCAGTGCAGCTGGACAGGGAGAAAGATATGGCTACACCTTC.

In this sample, this clonotype turned up a few times. The chain uses TRBV2 and TRBJ1-4; D unresolved. V was pared by 2 bases and J by 0 bases, with 10 bases between. The CDR3 contains 16 residues. CDR1 is SNHLY, CDR2 FYNNEI, per germline. CDR3 sequence (DNA): TGTGCCAGCAGTGAACCGACGAAAACAACTAATGAAAAACTGTTTTTT. Translating gives CASSEPTKTTNEKLFF. Variable domain in full (rest from reference TRBV2 and TRBJ1-4): EPEVTQTPSHQVTQMGQEVILRCVPISNHLYFYWYRQILGQKVEFLVSFYNNEISEKSEIFDDQFSVERPDGSNFTLKIRSTKLEDSAMYFCASSEPTKTTNEKLFFGSGTQLSVL.

The chain carries TRBV7-3 and TRBJ1-1; D may be TRBD1 (5 bases). This CDR3 region has 15 residues. V lost 0 bases to trimming and J lost 1 base, with 9 bases between them. Germline loops: CDR1 SGHTA, CDR2 FQGTGA. As DNA, the CDR3 is TGTGCCAGCAGCTTAACAGGGGTTGCGAACACTGAAGCTTTCTTT. Amino acids: CASSLTGVANTEAFF.

The chain employs TRBV27 and TRBJ1-4, with 8 bases aligning to TRBD1. This CDR3 has 14 amino acids. The germline V gene encodes CDR1 MNHEY and CDR2 SMNVEV (reference sequence). Unmatched junction bases numbered 4, after V lost 5 bases and J lost 5 bases. The CDR3, as DNA: TGTGCCAGCAGTCAACGGACAGGGAATGAAAAACTGTTTTTT. This encodes CASSQRTGNEKLFF.

This chain connects TRBV7-9 to TRBJ1-1; 9 bases fit TRBD1. Germline V gives CDR1 SEHNR, CDR2 FQNEAQ (reference sequence). The CDR3 length is 12 residues. With V trimmed by 5 bases and J by 6 bases, 1 base remained unmatched. The CDR3 loop is CASSGQGSEAFF. CDR3 sequence (DNA): TGTGCCAGCAGCGGACAGGGGTCTGAAGCTTTCTTT.

The sample holds a few counts of this clonotype. The chain uses TRBV7-4 and TRBJ1-2; perhaps TRBD1 as D (6 bases). The CDR3 has 17 amino acids. Per the germline V gene, CDR1 is SGHVT and CDR2 is SQSDAQ. V lost 5 bases to trimming and J lost 6 bases, with 25 bases between them. DNA of the CDR3: TGTGCCAGCAGCGACAAGGACAGCGCCCTACTCGGGGATGGCTACACCTTC. Translation gives CASSDKDSALLGDGYTF.

CDR3 amino acids: CASSRTSGEAGELFF. Written as DNA, the CDR3 is TGTGCCAGCAGCAGGACTAGCGGGGAGGCCGGGGAGCTGTTTTTT. The chain uses TRBV7-6 and TRBJ2-2; 12 nucleotides align to TRBD2. From germline, CDR1 is SGHVS and CDR2 FNYEAQ. The J segment lost 6 bases and the V segment lost 5 bases, leaving 4 bases of the junction unmatched. CDR3 length: 15 amino acids. Based on the CDR3 plus reference TRBV7-6 and TRBJ2-2, the full variable domain is GAGVSQSPRYKVTKRGQDVALRCDPISGHVSLYWYRQALGQGPEFLTYFNYEAQQDKSGLPNDRFSAERPEGSISTLTIQRTEQRDSAMYRCASSRTSGEAGELFFGEGSRLTVL.

The chain employs TRBV7-9 and TRBJ2-3, with D possibly being TRBD1 (6 bases). Germline V gives CDR1 SEHNR, CDR2 FQNEAQ (reference sequence). CDR3 length: 14 residues. Trimming removed 5 bases at V and 3 bases at J, with 12 bases between. The CDR3: CASSDPGQTDTQYF. The CDR3 coding sequence is TGTGCCAGCAGCGACCCTGGACAGACAGATACGCAGTATTTT.

This clonotype was counted a few times. This chain uses TRBV27 with TRBJ1-6, with D possibly TRBD1 on 5 matching bases. V gave up 3 bases and J gave up 10 bases, with 13 bases separating them. Germline V lookup: CDR1 MNHEY, CDR2 SMNVEV (reference sequence). This CDR3 contains 14 residues. CDR3 bases: TGTGCCAGCAGTTTGGGGGGTAGTCGGTCACCCCTCCACTTT. Translating gives CASSLGGSRSPLHF.

This sequence joins TRBV6-6 and TRBJ1-2; 9 positions agree with TRBD1. The CDR3 has 16 residues. Trimming took 7 bases from V and 4 from J; bases not matched to a gene: 13. Germline values: CDR1 MNHNY, CDR2 SVGAGI (reference sequence). In DNA form, the CDR3 reads TGTGCCAGCATTCCCCGAGGACAGGGGATTCTCTATGGCTACACCTTC. It encodes CASIPRGQGILYGYTF.

The chain has TRBV12-3 or TRBV12-4 and TRBJ2-7; D perhaps matches TRBD2 (5 bases). The CDR3 has 13 residues. Trimming removed 3 bases at V and 2 bases at J, with 8 bases between. The CDR3 loop reads CASSFGETYEQYF. CDR3 nucleotides: TGTGCCAGCAGTTTCGGGGAGACCTACGAGCAGTACTTC.

The CDR3 spells CSAREGGVEQFF. CDR3 bases: TGCAGTGCTAGAGAAGGGGGGGTTGAGCAGTTCTTC. This chain connects TRBV20-1 to TRBJ2-1; possible D gene TRBD2, 7 bases. From germline, CDR1 is DFQATT and CDR2 SNEGSKA (reference sequence). The ends were cut back, 0 bases at V and 9 bases at J, with 9 bases in the middle. CDR3 length equals 12 residues.

This rearrangement joins TRBV7-9 to TRBJ1-2, with TRBD1 identical over 11 bases. CDR3 length: 17 amino acids. V shed 5 bases, J shed 3 bases, and the junction held 11 bases outside the gene matches. CDR1 is SEHNR and CDR2 is FQNEAQ in the germline V gene (reference sequence). CDR3 residues: CASSGEAGDRGDYGYTF. The CDR3 DNA sequence: TGTGCCAGCAGCGGCGAAGCGGGGGACAGGGGGGACTATGGCTACACCTTC.

The V gene is TRBV19, the J gene TRBJ1-1, with D possibly TRBD1 on 6 matching bases. Germline V gene lookup returns CDR1 LNHDA and CDR2 SQIVND (reference sequence). Trimming removed 5 bases from V and 3 bases from J, with 19 bases in between. This CDR3 has 16 residues. The CDR3 spells CASSFPGEGGDTEAFF. As DNA, the CDR3 is TGTGCCAGTAGTTTCCCAGGTGAGGGGGGCGACACTGAAGCTTTCTTT.

The rearrangement links TRBV28 to TRBJ2-4, with no clear D. The CDR3 loop spans 16 amino acids. Trimming stripped 7 bases from V and 0 bases from J, with 16 bases between. Germline loops: CDR1 MDHEN, CDR2 SYDVKM. The CDR3 loop reads CASNTIGNLAKNIQYF. The CDR3 region has the DNA TGTGCCAGCAACACGATAGGTAACCTAGCCAAAAACATTCAGTACTTC.

The genes are TRBV7-9 and TRBJ2-7; 7 nucleotides match TRBD2. Germline V gives CDR1 SEHNR, CDR2 FQNEAQ (reference sequence). This CDR3 region has 9 residues. V lost 11 bases and J lost 7; bases outside the gene matches: 2. The CDR3 protein is CAGRGEQYF. The CDR3 DNA reads TGTGCCGGGCGGGGGGAGCAGTACTTC.

The chain recombines TRBV12-3 or TRBV12-4 with TRBJ2-3; D may match TRBD1 or TRBD2 (5 bases each). The ends were cut back, 2 bases at V and 1 base at J, with 16 bases in the middle. The length of the CDR3 is 17 residues. The CDR3 DNA reads as TGTGCCAGCAGTTTACGGGGTGGTGGGGGTGGCACAGATACGCAGTATTTT. Translation: CASSLRGGGGGTDTQYF.